The clone carrying this TCR beta chain was observed a few times. Antigen unknown. This specimen belongs to a study of T cells in Graves' hyperthyroidism and ophthalmopathy. At the level of the study: Peripheral blood specimens were obtained at initial diagnosis, prior to any treatment.

Study-wide results and caveats: In validation, the model predicted ophthalmopathy. These predictions came a median about 6.5 months before onset. Within blood appeared most thyroid clonotypes that had expanded above 0.001.

Amplified TCR beta CDR3 regions derived from RNA transcripts. First-round RT-PCR of the TCR CDR3 relied on the HTBI primer set. TCRdb independently ran MiXCR on the multiplex PCR reads; one entry per CDR3 protein. The repertoire holds about 300,000 distinct CDR3 sequences, around 19% seen once, with 39% in the top ten. V lost 11 bases and J 5 bases, leaving 12 bases between the germline ends. This CDR3 spans 11 amino acids. Germline CDR1 reads MNHEY; CDR2 reads SVGEGT. An approximately 10 ml volume of fresh peripheral blood provided the PBMCs. Sequenced sample: blood. The TCR was taken from a man in his forties or fifties with Graves' ophthalmopathy. This chain connects TRBV6-2 or TRBV6-3 to TRBJ1-1; TRBD1 might be the D (5 bases). The CDR3 sequence is CAAQGSTEAFF. The CDR3 nucleotides read TGTGCCGCCCAGGGATCTACTGAAGCTTTCTTT.